This record looks at one TCR beta chain sequence and its context. The antigen remains undetermined. The source of the sample is a study of shared clonotypes between healthy human individuals. Looking at the study overall: There were three CD4 naive, three CD4 memory, two CD8 naive and one CD8 memory plates per donor. Study-wide results and caveats: The study drew on few donors, limiting represented genetic and exposure-history diversity. Clonotype sharing levels among donors were expected to vary with sequencing depth.

The CDR3 is 12 residues long. Trimming left V 6 bases short and J 6 bases short, with 9 bases between. CDR1 MNHNY and CDR2 SVGAGI come from the germline V gene (reference sequence). Method: immunoSEQ multiplex PCR; TCRdb's copy keeps in-frame clones and lacks some. The sample lists about 1 million clones, roughly 70% occurring once. The TCR was taken from a man between 18 and 35 years old in good health. The sequencing input was memory CD4+ T cells sorted from blood. Subset defined: CD45RA-negative fraction. The chain employs TRBV6-6 and TRBJ1-5; D ambiguous. CDR3 region: CASRPGSQPQHF. DNA of the CDR3: TGTGCCAGCAGACCCGGGAGTCAGCCCCAGCATTTT.